This TCR beta chain was captured by sequencing in a study of post-analysis software for immune sequencing data (dated by TCRdb to between 2015 and 2017). Regarding the complete study: Recorded disease courses included relapsing-remitting, secondary progressive and progressive-relapsing multiple sclerosis, with some patients lacking subtype annotation. The multiple sclerosis patient repertoires were compared with more than 10 previously published healthy control repertoires from donors aged roughly 6 to 27 years. A subset of samples was prepared in parallel using single-end sample barcoding, then pooled and co-amplified after Illumina adapter ligation.

The full study reports these points: Direct clustering with F measure revealed strong co-clustering of samples prepared in the same batch, which led to a batch-effect correction. The multiple sclerosis patient group was slightly younger than the control group. Patients showed significantly higher frequencies than controls for a handful of TRBV segments, among them TRBV5-6, TRBV5-1 and TRBV20-1. Multiple sclerosis patients had significantly lower normalized Chao1 diversity than controls, a result that suggests substantial peripheral T-cell clonal expansion.

A note on this clonotype: The antigen this receptor binds is unknown. The sample holds no much larger clone one base away, and base qualities are not on file.

Library generation was performed with PCR. Sequencing instrument: Illumina HiSeq 2500. Unique molecular identifiers were incorporated into TCR beta cDNA libraries to reduce PCR and sequencing biases. About 500,000 cDNA molecules were obtained for every 1 to 10 million input T cells, so each molecule roughly corresponded to one T cell. The same protocol used for the earlier healthy control dataset was applied to prepare and sequence the patient libraries. Samples belonging to the same batch were prepared together, multiplexed and sequenced on a shared HiSeq lane. The paper's processing steps were these. Raw barcoded reads were processed with MIGEC, discarding single-read molecular identifier groups before consensus assembly and CDR3 extraction. VDJtools was used for post-analysis of the clonotype tables, with diversity normalized by down-sampling every dataset to the smallest sample size. To correct batch-related cross-sample contamination, repertoire overlap clustering matched CDR3 amino acid sequences but not nucleotide sequences. TCRdb cleaned the public reads at Q25 with fastp, built clones with MiXCR and kept in-frame beta chains. One record per CDR3 amino acid sequence lists the most common genes and DNA. The V and J calls and clone size come from TCRdb's table, not from the authors' own analysis. The sample has fewer than 600,000 distinct CDR3 sequences on record, under 55% of them singletons. The ten top clones hold 9% to 14% of the sample.

V is shortened by 0 bases, J by 4 bases, and the region joining them spans 11 bases. From the cysteine up to the phenylalanine, the CDR3 has a length of 14 residues. Only the CDR3 DNA is retained, 42 bases long and in frame from the first base. Via the germline V gene, CDR1 is SGHRS and CDR2 YFSETQ. TCR beta repertoires were profiled from peripheral blood of over 10 young patients with multiple sclerosis to demonstrate the VDJtools post-analysis software. The multiple sclerosis patients were children and adolescents ranging in age from about 6 to 16 years. This sequence was found in a girl aged 5 to 17 with multiple sclerosis. The rearrangement joined TRBV5-1 to TRBJ2-7, with the D gene not confidently named. The material sequenced was blood. The DNA sequence is TGCGCCAGCAGCTTGGGGCAGGTCACTTACGAGCAGTACTTC. Its translation is CASSLGQVTYEQYF.